Given below is one T cell receptor (beta chain) in context. The V end was cut by 0 bases, the J end by 2 bases, with 10 bases between. This CDR3 is 15 amino acids long. Germline-derived CDR1 and CDR2 are LGHDT and YNNKEL (reference sequence). The data derive from a study of blood T cells in healthy people across ages. Sample-barcoded 5' priming and a J-beta primer mix drove a second PCR of roughly 7 to 11 cycles. TCRdb called the 5' RACE reads again in MiXCR, with one record for every CDR3 protein. The profile shows about 1.6 million distinct CDR3 sequences, around 36% of them singletons. The gene calls are TRBV3-1 and TRBJ2-5; no definite D call. This TCR was sampled from a woman aged 25 to 39 in good health. The sample taken for sequencing was blood. This chain's CDR3 is CASSQERKGQETQYF. The CDR3 DNA sequence: TGTGCCAGCAGCCAAGAACGGAAAGGGCAAGAGACCCAGTACTTC.